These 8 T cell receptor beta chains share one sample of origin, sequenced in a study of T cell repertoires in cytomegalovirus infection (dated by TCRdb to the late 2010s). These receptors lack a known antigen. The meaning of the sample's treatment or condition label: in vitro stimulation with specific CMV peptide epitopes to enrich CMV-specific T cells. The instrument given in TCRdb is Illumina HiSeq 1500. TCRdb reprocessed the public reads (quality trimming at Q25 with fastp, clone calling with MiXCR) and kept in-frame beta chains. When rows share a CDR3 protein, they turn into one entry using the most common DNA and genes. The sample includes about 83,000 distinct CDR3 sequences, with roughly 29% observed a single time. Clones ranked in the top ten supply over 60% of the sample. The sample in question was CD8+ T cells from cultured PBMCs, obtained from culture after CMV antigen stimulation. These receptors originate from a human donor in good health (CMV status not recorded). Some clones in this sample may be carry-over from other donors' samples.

CDR3 sequence: CASSYEGGTNEKLFF. The CDR3 DNA sequence: TGTGCCAGCAGTTACGAAGGGGGGACTAATGAAAAACTGTTTTTT. The rearrangement joins TRBV6-5 to TRBJ1-4; a weak D match, TRBD1 (6 bases). The CDR3 is made up of 15 amino acids. CDR1 is MNHEY and CDR2 is SVGAGI in the germline V gene. V was clipped by 2 bases and J by 2 bases, with 9 bases between them.

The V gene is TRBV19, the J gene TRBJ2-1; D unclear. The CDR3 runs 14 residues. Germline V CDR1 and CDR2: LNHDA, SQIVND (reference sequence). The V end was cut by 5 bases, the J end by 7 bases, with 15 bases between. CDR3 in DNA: TGTGCCAGTAGTCTAGGGTTAATTAGGAATGAGCAGTTCTTC. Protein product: CASSLGLIRNEQFF.

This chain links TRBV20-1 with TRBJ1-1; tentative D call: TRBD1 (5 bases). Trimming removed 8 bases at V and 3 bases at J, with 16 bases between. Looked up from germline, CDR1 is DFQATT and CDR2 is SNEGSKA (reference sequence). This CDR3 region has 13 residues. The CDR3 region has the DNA TGCAGTCCCCGGGACCTGGAGGACACTGAAGCTTTCTTT. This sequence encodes CSPRDLEDTEAFF.

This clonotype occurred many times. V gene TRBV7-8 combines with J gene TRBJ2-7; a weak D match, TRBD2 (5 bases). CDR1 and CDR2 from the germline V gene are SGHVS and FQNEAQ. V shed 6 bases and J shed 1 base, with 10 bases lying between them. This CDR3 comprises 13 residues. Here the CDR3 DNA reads TGTGCCAGCAGTGGCGGGCAGTCCTACGAGCAGTACTTC. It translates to CASSGGQSYEQYF.

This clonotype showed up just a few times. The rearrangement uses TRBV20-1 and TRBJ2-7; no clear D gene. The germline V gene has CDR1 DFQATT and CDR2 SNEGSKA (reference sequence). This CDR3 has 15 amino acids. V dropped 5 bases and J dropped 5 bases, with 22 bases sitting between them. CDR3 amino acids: CSARIQGWPADEQYF. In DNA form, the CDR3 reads TGCAGTGCTCGCATCCAAGGATGGCCTGCGGACGAGCAGTACTTC.

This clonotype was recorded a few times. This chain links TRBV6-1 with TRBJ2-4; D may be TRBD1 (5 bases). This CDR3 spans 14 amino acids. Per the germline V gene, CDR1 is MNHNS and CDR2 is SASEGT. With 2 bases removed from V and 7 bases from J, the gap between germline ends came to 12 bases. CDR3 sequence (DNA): TGTGCCAGCAGTGAACAAAACAAGGGGAACATTCAGTACTTC. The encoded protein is CASSEQNKGNIQYF.

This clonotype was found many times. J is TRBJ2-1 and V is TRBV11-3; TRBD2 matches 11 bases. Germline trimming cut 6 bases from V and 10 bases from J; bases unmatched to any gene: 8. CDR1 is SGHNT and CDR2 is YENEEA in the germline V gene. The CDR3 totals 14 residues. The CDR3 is CASSKASGGLEQFF. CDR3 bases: TGTGCCAGCAGTAAGGCTAGCGGGGGGTTAGAGCAGTTCTTC.

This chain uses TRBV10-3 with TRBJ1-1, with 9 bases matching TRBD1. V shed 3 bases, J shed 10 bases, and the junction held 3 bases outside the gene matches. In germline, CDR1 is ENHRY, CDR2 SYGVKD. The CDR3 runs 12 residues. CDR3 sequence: CAISDTDRGAFF. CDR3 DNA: TGTGCCATCAGTGACACGGACAGGGGAGCTTTCTTT.